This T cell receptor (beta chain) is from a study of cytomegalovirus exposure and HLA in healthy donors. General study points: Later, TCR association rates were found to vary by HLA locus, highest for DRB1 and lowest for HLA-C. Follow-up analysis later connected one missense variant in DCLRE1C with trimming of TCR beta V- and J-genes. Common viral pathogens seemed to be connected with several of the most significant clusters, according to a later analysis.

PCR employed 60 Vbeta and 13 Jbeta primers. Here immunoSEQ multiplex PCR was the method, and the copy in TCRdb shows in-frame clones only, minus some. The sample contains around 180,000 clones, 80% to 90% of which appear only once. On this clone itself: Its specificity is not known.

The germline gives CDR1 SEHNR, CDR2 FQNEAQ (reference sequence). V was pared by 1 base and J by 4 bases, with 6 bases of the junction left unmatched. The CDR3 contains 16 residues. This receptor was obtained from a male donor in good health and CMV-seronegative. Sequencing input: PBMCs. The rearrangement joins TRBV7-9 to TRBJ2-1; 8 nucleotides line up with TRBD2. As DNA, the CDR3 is TGTGCCAGCAGCTTAGGAAGCGGGGGTGGATACAATGAGCAGTTCTTC. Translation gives CASSLGSGGGYNEQFF. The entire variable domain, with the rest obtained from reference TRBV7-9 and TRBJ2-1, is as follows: DTGVSQNPRHKITKRGQNVTFRCDPISEHNRLYWYRQTLGQGPEFLTYFQNEAQLEKSRLLSDRFSAERPKGSFSTLEIQRTEQGDSAMYLCASSLGSGGGYNEQFFGPGTRLTVL.